This T cell receptor (beta chain) was retrieved from a study of metastatic and nonmetastatic thyroid tumors. Using MiXCR, TCRdb re-called clones from the PCR reads. The sample shows 20,000 or so clones, less than 15% of them seen only once. In germline, CDR1 is SGHAT, CDR2 FQNNGV. The CDR3 is made up of 15 amino acids. V was shortened by 5 bases and J by 3 bases, with 17 bases between the two germline ends. This clone was seen at least ten times. Thyroid surgery took place with no prior treatment in any patient. The V call is TRBV11-2, the J call TRBJ2-7; weak D call: TRBD1 (6 bases). This receptor was taken from a male donor with papillary thyroid cancer or a benign thyroid nodule (not recorded which). Some clones in this sample may be carry-over from other donors' samples. Sequenced material: blood. The CDR3 coding sequence is TGTGCCAGCAGCCCACAACAGGGTGTGGGCTACGAGCAGTACTTC. Encoded protein: CASSPQQGVGYEQYF.